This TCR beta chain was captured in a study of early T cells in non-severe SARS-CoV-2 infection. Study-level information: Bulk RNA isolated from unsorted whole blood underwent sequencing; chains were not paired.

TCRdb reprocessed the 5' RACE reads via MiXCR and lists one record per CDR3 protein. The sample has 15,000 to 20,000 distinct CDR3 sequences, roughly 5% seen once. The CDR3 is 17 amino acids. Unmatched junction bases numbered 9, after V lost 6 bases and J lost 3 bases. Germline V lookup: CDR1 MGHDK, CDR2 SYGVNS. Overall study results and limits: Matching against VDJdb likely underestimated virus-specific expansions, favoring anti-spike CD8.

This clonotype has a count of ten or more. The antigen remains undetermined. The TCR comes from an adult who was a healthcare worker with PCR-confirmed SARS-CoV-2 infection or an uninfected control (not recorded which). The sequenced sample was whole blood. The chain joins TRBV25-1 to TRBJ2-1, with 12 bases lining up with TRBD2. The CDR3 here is CASSPGLAGPYYNEQFF. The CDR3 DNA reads TGTGCCAGCAGCCCTGGACTAGCGGGACCCTACTACAATGAGCAGTTCTTC. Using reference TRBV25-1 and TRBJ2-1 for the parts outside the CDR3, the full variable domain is EADIYQTPRYLVIGTGKKITLECSQTMGHDKMYWYQQDPGMELHLIHYSYGVNSTEKGDLSSESTVSRIRTEHFPLTLESARPSHTSQYLCASSPGLAGPYYNEQFFGPGTRLTVL.